This is a list of T cell receptor beta chains from one sample in a study of OX40 agonist ivuxolimab in advanced cancers. Assay used: immunoSEQ multiplex PCR; TCRdb lists only in-frame clones, some missing. Among around 68,000 clones listed, 75% to 90% were seen once. This specimen was CD4+ or CD8+ T cells sorted from blood, taken in a trial of the OX40 agonist ivuxolimab. These receptors were collected from an adult with an advanced solid tumor such as melanoma, head and neck, liver or kidney cancer. Both conserved end residues are part of each CDR3. A D gene is named only where the DNA matches it firmly. A row's size may be missing; if present it is once, few, many or a size class.

abundance | j_gene | v_gene | d_gene | CDR3aa | CDR3nt
NA | TRBJ2-5 | TRBV5-4 | TRBD2 | CASSFGGLAGGSETQYF | TGTGCCAGCAGCTTTGGCGGACTAGCGGGAGGAAGCGAGACCCAGTACTTC
NA | TRBJ2-2 | TRBV4-2 | NA | CASSQDSGQEMNTGELFF | TGTGCCAGCAGCCAAGATTCCGGACAAGAAATGAACACCGGGGAGCTGTTTTTT
NA | TRBJ2-7 | TRBV11-2 | NA | CASSLQLGQYF | TGTGCCAGCAGCCTACAATTAGGGCAGTACTTC
few | TRBJ2-7 | TRBV28 | NA | CASSLKRPISEQYF | TGTGCCAGCAGTTTAAAGAGACCTATTTCAGAGCAGTACTTC
NA | TRBJ1-2 | TRBV7-2 | NA | CASSLGGGASNYGYTF | TGTGCCAGCAGCTTAGGGGGAGGGGCCTCAAACTATGGCTACACCTTC
NA | TRBJ1-1 | TRBV19 | NA | CASQWGRSEAFF | TGTGCCAGCCAGTGGGGAAGGTCTGAAGCTTTCTTT
NA | TRBJ2-1 | TRBV19 | NA | CASSSGMSDYNEQFF | TGTGCCAGTAGTTCAGGGATGTCGGACTACAATGAGCAGTTCTTC
NA | TRBJ2-1 | TRBV5-1 | NA | CASSPELGSGEQFF | TGCGCCAGCAGCCCCGAACTAGGATCGGGTGAGCAGTTCTTC
once | TRBJ2-3 | TRBV12-5 | TRBD2 | CASGTSVADTQYF | TGTGCTTCCGGGACTAGCGTTGCAGATACGCAGTATTTT
NA | TRBJ2-1 | TRBV4-2 | TRBD2 | CASSRGGDYNEQFF | TGTGCCAGCAGCCGGGGGGGAGACTACAATGAGCAGTTCTTC
few | TRBJ2-2 | TRBV7-3 | NA | CASRKRGNTGELFF | TGTGCCAGCAGGAAGAGAGGGAACACCGGGGAGCTGTTTTTT
NA | TRBJ1-5 | TRBV6-5 | NA | CASSYVQGGQPQHF | TGTGCCAGCAGTTACGTACAGGGTGGGCAGCCCCAGCATTTT
NA | TRBJ1-3 | TRBV11-2 | NA | CASSLTGSGNTIYF | TGTGCCAGCAGCTTAACCGGCTCTGGAAACACCATATATTTT
NA | TRBJ2-3 | TRBV6-4 | NA | CASSSGLGLNTDTQYF | TGTGCCAGCAGTTCCGGGTTAGGGCTAAACACAGATACGCAGTATTTT
NA | TRBJ2-7 | TRBV28 | TRBD2 | CASSPGGPPYEQYF | TGTGCCAGCAGCCCGGGAGGCCCACCCTACGAGCAGTACTTC
NA | TRBJ1-1 | TRBV27 | TRBD1 | CASSIQTGQSAEAFF | TGTGCCAGCAGTATCCAGACAGGGCAGAGCGCTGAAGCTTTCTTT
NA | TRBJ2-7 | TRBV6-1 | NA | CASTYNRGGGYEQYF | TGTGCCAGCACCTACAACAGGGGAGGGGGCTACGAGCAGTACTTC
NA | TRBJ1-3 | TRBV6-6 | NA | CASSYKSGHTIYF | TGTGCCAGCAGTTACAAAAGCGGACACACCATATATTTT
NA | TRBJ2-1 | TRBV6-6 | TRBD1 | CASRSQGAGDNEQFF | TGTGCCAGCAGATCACAGGGGGCGGGGGACAATGAGCAGTTCTTC
NA | TRBJ2-7 | TRBV6-5 | TRBD1 | CASSYPDRVHEQYF | TGTGCCAGCAGTTACCCTGACAGGGTCCACGAGCAGTACTTC